The 10 T cell receptor beta chains presented below share a single source sample, sequenced in a study of PD-1 blockade in mismatch repair-deficient tumors. Profiling relied on immunoSEQ multiplex PCR, and the TCRdb table lists in-frame clones only, not all of them. The sample includes under 95,000 clones, roughly 80% seen only once; the top ten take over 4.5%. The specimen was peripheral blood, collected 44 weeks after starting pembrolizumab. These receptor sequences come from an adult with mismatch repair-deficient cancer.

The rearrangement joins TRBV7-4 to TRBJ2-3, with D unresolved. The CDR3 extends over 13 amino acids. CDR1 is SGHVT, CDR2 SQSDAQ, per germline. Trimming stripped 3 bases from V and 7 bases from J, with 11 bases between. CDR3 nucleotides: TGTGCCAGCAGCTTTTTCGGGCGGCATACGCAGTATTTT. Its translation: CASSFFGRHTQYF.

This clone appeared a few times. The chain uses TRBV6-5 and TRBJ1-4; 8 bases line up with TRBD1. CDR1 MNHEY and CDR2 SVGAGI come from the germline V gene. The J segment lost 3 bases and the V segment lost 5 bases, leaving 2 bases of the junction unmatched. The CDR3 runs 14 residues. The CDR3 coding sequence is TGTGCCAGCAGTAGGACAGGGTCTAATGAAAAACTGTTTTTT. Amino acid sequence: CASSRTGSNEKLFF.

The CDR3 region has the DNA TGTGCCAGCAGTGAAGGGGGACAGCCTGTCTATGGCTACACCTTC. As protein: CASSEGGQPVYGYTF. The chain has TRBV6-1 and TRBJ1-2, with TRBD1 identical over 7 bases. The CDR3 is 15 residues long. J gave up 4 bases and V 1 base, and 6 bases lay outside the gene matches. The germline CDR1 and CDR2 sequences are MNHNS and SASEGT.

The V and J genes are TRBV5-1 and TRBJ2-5; TRBD2 matches 13 bases. V lost 4 bases, J lost 7 bases, and 13 bases stayed unmatched. CDR1 is SGHRS and CDR2 is YFSETQ in the germline V gene. This CDR3 spans 17 amino acids. CDR3 bases: TGCGCCAGCAGCCCGACTAGCGGGAGGCCAGTGGTTAGGACCCAGTACTTC. This sequence encodes CASSPTSGRPVVRTQYF. Full variable domain (rest looked up from reference TRBV5-1 and TRBJ2-5): KAGVTQTPRYLIKTRGQQVTLSCSPISGHRSVSWYQQTPGQGLQFLFEYFSETQRNKGNFPGRFSGRQFSNSRSEMNVSTLELGDSALYLCASSPTSGRPVVRTQYFGPGTRLLVL.

The chain uses TRBV5-6 and TRBJ1-4; TRBD1 is a possible D gene (6 bases). This CDR3 is 15 amino acids long. Germline values: CDR1 SGHDT, CDR2 YYEEEE. V was clipped by 4 bases and J by 7 bases, with 17 bases between them. The CDR3 nucleotides are TGTGCCAGCAGCCCAACCGGGGGGGCAGGTGAAAAACTGTTTTTT. Translated, it gives CASSPTGGAGEKLFF.

The chain has TRBV27 and TRBJ2-7; 11 bases match TRBD2. The CDR3 covers 21 residues. Germline assignment: CDR1 MNHEY and CDR2 SMNVEV (reference sequence). V lost 6 bases, J lost 4 bases, and 26 bases stayed unmatched. The CDR3 sequence: CASSPITGTMLAGGEVYEQYF. The CDR3 nucleotides are TGTGCCAGCAGCCCTATCACGGGAACTATGCTAGCGGGAGGAGAGGTTTACGAGCAGTACTTC.

A few counts support this clone. Written as DNA, the CDR3 is TGCGCCAGCCGGCCGGACACTGAAGCTTTCTTT. It specifies CASRPDTEAFF. This chain connects TRBV10-1 to TRBJ1-1; no reliable D call. Germline loops: CDR1 WNHNN, CDR2 SYGVQD (reference sequence). Between the trimmed V and J ends, which lost 8 bases and 3 bases, there was a span of 7 bases. This CDR3 spans 11 amino acids.

In this sample, this clone turned up once. The chain couples TRBV5-4 to TRBJ2-1, with D possibly being TRBD1 or TRBD2 (5 bases each). The CDR3 extends over 14 amino acids. Trimming took 0 bases from V and 10 from J, leaving 14 bases between them. Germline loops: CDR1 SGHNT, CDR2 YYREEE (reference sequence). The CDR3 protein is CASSLGGRGSEQFF. CDR3 sequence (DNA): TGTGCCAGCAGCTTGGGGGGGAGAGGTAGCGAGCAGTTCTTC.

The chain is built from TRBV6-6 and TRBJ2-7, with 7 nucleotides matching TRBD1. Germline V CDR1 and CDR2: MNHNY, SVGAGI (reference sequence). This CDR3 region has 13 residues. The V segment lost 6 bases and the J segment 6 bases; nucleotides outside the gene matches: 8. The CDR3, as DNA: TGTGCCAGCAGATCCACGACAGGGTCCGAGCAGTACTTC. Translation: CASRSTTGSEQYF.

This clone was picked up one time. This chain links TRBV11-2 with TRBJ2-5; D is uncertain. V lost 1 base and J 2 bases, leaving 5 bases between the germline ends. The CDR3 spans 13 residues. The germline V gene has CDR1 SGHAT and CDR2 FQNNGV. The DNA of the CDR3 is TGTGCCAGCAGCTTAGCGGTACAAGAGACCCAGTACTTC. As protein: CASSLAVQETQYF.